This TCR beta chain appears in the sequencing data of a study of somatic mutations in cytotoxic T cells in rheumatoid arthritis. Across the whole study: Including V beta1+ cells that were sequenced for TCRB, some T-cell populations stained with V beta antibodies were flow-sorted at nearly 100% purity. General study results and limits: Clonality of CD8+ T cells, which was compared between rheumatoid arthritis patients and age-matched healthy controls, did not differ significantly.

In regard to this clone: What it binds is unknown.

Repertoires were generated with immunoSEQ multiplex PCR, while TCRdb's copy carries only in-frame clones and drops some. This sample has roughly 6,300 clones; 60% to 80% occur once, and the top ten carry roughly 27%. This CDR3 has 14 amino acids. V lost 3 bases, J lost 4 bases, and 9 bases lay in between. CDR1 is MDHEN, CDR2 SYDVKM, per germline. This specimen was CD8+ T cells sorted from blood, taken at a follow-up visit. The chain recombines TRBV28 with TRBJ1-4; D unclear. The clonotype was recovered from a woman in her 70s with rheumatoid arthritis. The CDR3 DNA sequence: TGTGCCAGCAGTTTGGTCAGCCTTAATGAAAAACTGTTTTTT. Protein product: CASSLVSLNEKLFF.